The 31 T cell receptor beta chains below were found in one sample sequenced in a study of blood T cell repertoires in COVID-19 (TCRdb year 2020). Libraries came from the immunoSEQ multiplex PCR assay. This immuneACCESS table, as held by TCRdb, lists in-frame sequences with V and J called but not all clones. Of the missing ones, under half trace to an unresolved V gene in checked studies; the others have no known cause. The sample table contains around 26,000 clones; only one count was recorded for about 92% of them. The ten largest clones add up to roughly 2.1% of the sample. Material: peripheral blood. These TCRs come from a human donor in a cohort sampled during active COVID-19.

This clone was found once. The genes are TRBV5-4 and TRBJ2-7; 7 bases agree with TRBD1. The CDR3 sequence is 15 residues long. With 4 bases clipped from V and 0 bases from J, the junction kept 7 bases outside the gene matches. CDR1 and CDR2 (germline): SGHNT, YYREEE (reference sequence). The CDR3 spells CASSKGQKTSYEQYF. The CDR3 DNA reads TGTGCCAGCAGCAAGGGACAGAAAACCTCCTACGAGCAGTACTTC. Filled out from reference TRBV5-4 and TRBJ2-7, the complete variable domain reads ETGVTQSPTHLIKTRGQQVTLRCSSQSGHNTVSWYQQALGQGPQFIFQYYREEENGRGNFPPRFSGLQFPNYSSELNVNALELDDSALYLCASSKGQKTSYEQYFGPGTRLTVT.

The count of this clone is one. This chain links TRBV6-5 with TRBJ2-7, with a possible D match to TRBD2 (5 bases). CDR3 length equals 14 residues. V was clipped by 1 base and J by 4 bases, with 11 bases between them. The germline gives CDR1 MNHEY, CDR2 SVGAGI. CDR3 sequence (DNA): TGTGCCAGCAGTTACTGGTTTGGGAGATACGAGCAGTACTTC. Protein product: CASSYWFGRYEQYF.

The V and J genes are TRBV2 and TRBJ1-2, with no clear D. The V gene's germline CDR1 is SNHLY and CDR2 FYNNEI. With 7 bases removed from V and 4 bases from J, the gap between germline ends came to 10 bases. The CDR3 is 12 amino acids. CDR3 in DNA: TGTGCCAGCATCCTCCCTCCCTATGGCTACACCTTC. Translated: CASILPPYGYTF.

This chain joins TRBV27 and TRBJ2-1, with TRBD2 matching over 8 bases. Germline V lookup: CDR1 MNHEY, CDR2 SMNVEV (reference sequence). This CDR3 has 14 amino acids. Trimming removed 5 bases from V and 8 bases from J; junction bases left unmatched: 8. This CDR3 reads CASSRPAGVDEQFF. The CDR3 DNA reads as TGTGCCAGCAGTCGGCCAGCGGGAGTCGATGAGCAGTTCTTC.

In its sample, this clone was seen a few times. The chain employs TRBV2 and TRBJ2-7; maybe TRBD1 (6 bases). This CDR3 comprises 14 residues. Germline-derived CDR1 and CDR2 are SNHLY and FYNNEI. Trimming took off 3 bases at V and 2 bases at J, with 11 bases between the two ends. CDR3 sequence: CASSDLQGPYEQYF. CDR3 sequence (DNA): TGTGCCAGCAGTGATCTACAGGGACCCTACGAGCAGTACTTC.

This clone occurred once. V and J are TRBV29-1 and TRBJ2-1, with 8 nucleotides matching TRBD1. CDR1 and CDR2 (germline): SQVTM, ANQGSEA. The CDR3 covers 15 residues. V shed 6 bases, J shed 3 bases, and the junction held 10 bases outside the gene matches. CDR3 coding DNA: TGCAGCGTCCCAGGGGGGACAGGAATCTACAATGAGCAGTTCTTC. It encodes CSVPGGTGIYNEQFF.

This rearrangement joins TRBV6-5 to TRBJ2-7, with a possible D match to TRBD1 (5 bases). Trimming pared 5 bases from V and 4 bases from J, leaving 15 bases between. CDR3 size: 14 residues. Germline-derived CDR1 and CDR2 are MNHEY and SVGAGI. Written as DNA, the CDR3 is TGTGCCAGCAGTAGCAGGGATCTGAGTTACGAGCAGTACTTC. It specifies CASSSRDLSYEQYF.

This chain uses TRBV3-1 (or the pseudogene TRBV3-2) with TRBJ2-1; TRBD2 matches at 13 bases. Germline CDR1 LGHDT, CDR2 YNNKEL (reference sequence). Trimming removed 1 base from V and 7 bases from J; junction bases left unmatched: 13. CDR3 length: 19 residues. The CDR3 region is CASSQVLTSGRTRGNEQFF. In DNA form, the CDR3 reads TGTGCCAGCAGCCAAGTACTGACTAGCGGGAGGACCAGGGGGAATGAGCAGTTCTTC.

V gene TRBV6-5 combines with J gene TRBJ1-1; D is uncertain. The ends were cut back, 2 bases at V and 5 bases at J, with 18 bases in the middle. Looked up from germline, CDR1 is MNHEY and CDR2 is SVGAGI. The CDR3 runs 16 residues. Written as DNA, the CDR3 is TGTGCCAGCAGTTACCTAGCGGTTTATACGGGGACTGAAGCTTTCTTT. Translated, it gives CASSYLAVYTGTEAFF.

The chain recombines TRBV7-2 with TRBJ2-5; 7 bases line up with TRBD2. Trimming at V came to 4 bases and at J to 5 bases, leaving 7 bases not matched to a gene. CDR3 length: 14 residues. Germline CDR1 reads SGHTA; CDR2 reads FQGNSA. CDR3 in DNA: TGTGCCAGCAGCTCTAGCGGCGCGGGGGAGACCCAGTACTTC. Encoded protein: CASSSSGAGETQYF.

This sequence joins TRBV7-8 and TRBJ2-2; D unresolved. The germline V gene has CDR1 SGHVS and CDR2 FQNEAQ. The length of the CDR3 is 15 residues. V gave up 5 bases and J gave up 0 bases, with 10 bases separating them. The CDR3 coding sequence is TGTGCCAGCAGCATCTTAGCAACGAACACCGGGGAGCTGTTTTTT. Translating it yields CASSILATNTGELFF.

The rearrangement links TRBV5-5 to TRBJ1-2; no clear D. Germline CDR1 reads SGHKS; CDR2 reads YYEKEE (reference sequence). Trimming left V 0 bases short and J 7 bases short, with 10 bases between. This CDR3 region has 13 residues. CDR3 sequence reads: CASSLDLVSGYTF. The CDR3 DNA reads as TGTGCCAGCAGCTTGGACTTAGTTAGTGGCTACACCTTC.

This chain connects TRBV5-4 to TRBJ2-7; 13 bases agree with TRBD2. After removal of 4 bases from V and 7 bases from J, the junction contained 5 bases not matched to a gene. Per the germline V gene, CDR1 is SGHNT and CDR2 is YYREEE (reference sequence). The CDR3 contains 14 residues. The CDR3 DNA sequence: TGTGCCAGCAGCCCCGGGACTAGCGGGGAGGAGCAGTACTTC. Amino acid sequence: CASSPGTSGEEQYF.

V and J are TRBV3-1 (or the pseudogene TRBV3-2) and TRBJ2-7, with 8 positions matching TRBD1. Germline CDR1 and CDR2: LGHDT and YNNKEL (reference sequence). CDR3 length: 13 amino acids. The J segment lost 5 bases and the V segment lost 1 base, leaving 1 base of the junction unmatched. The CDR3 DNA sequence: TGTGCCAGCAGCCAAGGACAGGGGCACGAGCAGTACTTC. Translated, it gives CASSQGQGHEQYF.

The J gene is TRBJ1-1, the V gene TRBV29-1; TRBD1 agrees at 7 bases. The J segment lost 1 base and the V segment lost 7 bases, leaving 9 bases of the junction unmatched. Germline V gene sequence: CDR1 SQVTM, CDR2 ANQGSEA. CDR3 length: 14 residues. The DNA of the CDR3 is TGCAGCGCCCCGACAGGGTTCGGGAACACTGAAGCTTTCTTT. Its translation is CSAPTGFGNTEAFF.

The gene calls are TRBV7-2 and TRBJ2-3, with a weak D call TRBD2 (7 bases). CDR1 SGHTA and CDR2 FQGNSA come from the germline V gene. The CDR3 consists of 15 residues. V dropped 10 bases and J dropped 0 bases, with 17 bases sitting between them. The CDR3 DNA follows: TGTGCCACCCGGGGGGCGGGGGAGAGCACAGATACGCAGTATTTT. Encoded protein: CATRGAGESTDTQYF.

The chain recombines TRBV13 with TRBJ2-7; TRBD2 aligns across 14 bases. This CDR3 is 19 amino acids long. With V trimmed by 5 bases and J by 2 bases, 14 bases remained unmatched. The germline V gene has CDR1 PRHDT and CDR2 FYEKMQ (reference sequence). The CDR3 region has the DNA TGTGCCAGCAGCCCCGACGGGACTAGCGGGGGCCCGATTCCCTACGAGCAGTACTTC. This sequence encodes CASSPDGTSGGPIPYEQYF.

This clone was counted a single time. DNA for the CDR3: TGCGCCAGCAGCTCTACGGGACAGGGAAATCAGCCCCAGCATTTT. Translation gives CASSSTGQGNQPQHF. This sequence joins TRBV5-1 and TRBJ1-5, with TRBD1 matching over 9 bases. This CDR3 comprises 15 residues. In germline, CDR1 is SGHRS, CDR2 YFSETQ. The V segment lost 3 bases and the J segment 4 bases; nucleotides outside the gene matches: 5.

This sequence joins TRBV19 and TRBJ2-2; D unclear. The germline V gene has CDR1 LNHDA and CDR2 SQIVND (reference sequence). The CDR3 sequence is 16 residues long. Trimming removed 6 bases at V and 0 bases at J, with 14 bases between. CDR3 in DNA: TGTGCCAGTAGCCTTCGTTCGCTAGCGAACACCGGGGAGCTGTTTTTT. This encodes CASSLRSLANTGELFF.

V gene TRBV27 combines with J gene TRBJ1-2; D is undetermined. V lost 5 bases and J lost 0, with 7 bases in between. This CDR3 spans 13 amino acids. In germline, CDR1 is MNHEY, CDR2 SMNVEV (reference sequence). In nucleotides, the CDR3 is TGTGCCAGCAGTATAGCCACTAACTATGGCTACACCTTC. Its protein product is CASSIATNYGYTF.

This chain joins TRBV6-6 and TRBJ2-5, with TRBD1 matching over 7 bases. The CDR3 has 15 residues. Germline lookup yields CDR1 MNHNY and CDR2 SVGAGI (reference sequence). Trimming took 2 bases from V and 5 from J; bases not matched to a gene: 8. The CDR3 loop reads CASSYTSPQGETQYF. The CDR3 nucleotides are TGTGCCAGCAGTTACACGTCGCCACAGGGGGAGACCCAGTACTTC.

CDR3 amino acids: CASSSAGGESEKLFF. CDR3 sequence (DNA): TGTGCCAGCAGTTCCGCGGGGGGTGAGAGTGAAAAACTGTTTTTT. The V call is TRBV28, the J call TRBJ1-4; a weak D match, TRBD1 (5 bases). CDR3 size: 15 residues. Looked up from germline, CDR1 is MDHEN and CDR2 is SYDVKM. The V end was cut by 4 bases, the J end by 7 bases, with 16 bases between.

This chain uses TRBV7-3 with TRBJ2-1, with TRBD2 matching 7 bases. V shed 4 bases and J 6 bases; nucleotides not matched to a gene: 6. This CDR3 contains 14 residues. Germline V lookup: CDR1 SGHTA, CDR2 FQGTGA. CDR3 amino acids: CASSSRTRPNEQFF. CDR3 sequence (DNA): TGTGCCAGCAGCTCACGGACTAGGCCCAATGAGCAGTTCTTC.

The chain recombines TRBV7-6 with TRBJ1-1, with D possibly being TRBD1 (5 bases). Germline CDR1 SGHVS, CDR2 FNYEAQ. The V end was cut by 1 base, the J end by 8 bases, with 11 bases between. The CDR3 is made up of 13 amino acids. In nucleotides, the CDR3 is TGTGCCAGCAGCTTAGGGGGGGGGTCCGAAGCTTTCTTT. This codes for CASSLGGGSEAFF.

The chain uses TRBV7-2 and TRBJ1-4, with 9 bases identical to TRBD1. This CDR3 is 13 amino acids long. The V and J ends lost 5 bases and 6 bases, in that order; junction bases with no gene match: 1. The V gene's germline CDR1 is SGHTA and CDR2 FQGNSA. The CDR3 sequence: CASSRDRDEKLFF. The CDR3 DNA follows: TGTGCCAGCAGCCGGGACAGGGATGAAAAACTGTTTTTT.

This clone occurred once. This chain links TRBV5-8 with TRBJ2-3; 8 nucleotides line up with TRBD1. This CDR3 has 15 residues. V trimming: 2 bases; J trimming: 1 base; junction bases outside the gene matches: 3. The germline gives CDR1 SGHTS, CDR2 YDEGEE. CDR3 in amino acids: CASSLPGQGTDTQYF. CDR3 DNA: TGTGCCAGCAGCTTACCGGGACAGGGCACAGATACGCAGTATTTT.

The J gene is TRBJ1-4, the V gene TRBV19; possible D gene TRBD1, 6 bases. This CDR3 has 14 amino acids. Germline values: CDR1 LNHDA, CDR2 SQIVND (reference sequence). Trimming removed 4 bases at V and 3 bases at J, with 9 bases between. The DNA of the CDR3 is TGTGCCAGTAGTACAGGGGCGGCTAATGAAAAACTGTTTTTT. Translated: CASSTGAANEKLFF. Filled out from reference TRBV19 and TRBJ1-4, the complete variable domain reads DGGITQSPKYLFRKEGQNVTLSCEQNLNHDAMYWYRQDPGQGLRLIYYSQIVNDFQKGDIAEGYSVSREKKESFPLTVTSAQKNPTAFYLCASSTGAANEKLFFGSGTQLSVL.

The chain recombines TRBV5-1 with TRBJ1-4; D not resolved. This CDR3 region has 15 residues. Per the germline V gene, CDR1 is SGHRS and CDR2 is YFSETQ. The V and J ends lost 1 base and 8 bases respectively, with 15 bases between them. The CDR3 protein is CASSLFAGEGEKLFF. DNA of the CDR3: TGCGCCAGCAGCTTGTTCGCGGGAGAAGGAGAAAAACTGTTTTTT.

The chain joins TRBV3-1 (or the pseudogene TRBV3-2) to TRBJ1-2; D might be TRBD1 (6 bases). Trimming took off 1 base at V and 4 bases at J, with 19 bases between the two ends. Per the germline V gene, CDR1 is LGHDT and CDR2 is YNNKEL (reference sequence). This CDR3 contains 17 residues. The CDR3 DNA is TGTGCCAGCAGCCAAGTTGGTACAGGGTATGTCACCTATGGCTACACCTTC. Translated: CASSQVGTGYVTYGYTF.

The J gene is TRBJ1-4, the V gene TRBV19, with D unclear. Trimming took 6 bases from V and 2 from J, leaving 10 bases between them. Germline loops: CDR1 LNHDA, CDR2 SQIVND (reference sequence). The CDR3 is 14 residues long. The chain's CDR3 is CASRKELTNEKLFF. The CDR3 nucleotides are TGTGCCAGTAGGAAAGAGCTTACTAATGAAAAACTGTTTTTT.

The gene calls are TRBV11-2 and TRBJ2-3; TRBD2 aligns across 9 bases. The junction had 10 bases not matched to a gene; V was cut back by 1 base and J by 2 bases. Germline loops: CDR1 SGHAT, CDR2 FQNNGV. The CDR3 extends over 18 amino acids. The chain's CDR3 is CASSLGRASGTDTDTQYF. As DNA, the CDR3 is TGTGCCAGCAGCTTAGGTAGGGCTAGCGGGACCGACACAGATACGCAGTATTTT.